The 18 T cell receptor beta chains below come from one sample, sequenced in a study of T cell repertoires in cytomegalovirus infection. Via MiXCR, TCRdb re-called the reads, giving one row per CDR3 protein. The sample carries fewer than 550,000 distinct CDR3 sequences, around 10% recorded once. Material: PBMCs. These receptors were collected from a human donor in good health (CMV status not recorded). Some clones in this sample may be carry-over from other donors' samples.

This clonotype was seen a few times. V gene TRBV5-1 combines with J gene TRBJ2-7; TRBD1 matches at 9 bases. With 3 bases clipped from V and 4 bases from J, the junction kept 14 bases outside the gene matches. CDR1 and CDR2 from the germline V gene are SGHRS and YFSETQ. This CDR3 is built from 17 residues. The CDR3 spells CASSWTSGTGRIYEQYF. Written as DNA, the CDR3 is TGCGCCAGCAGCTGGACTTCCGGGACAGGGAGGATTTACGAGCAGTACTTC.

This clonotype has just a few counts. The V and J genes are TRBV30 and TRBJ2-7; no clear D. The CDR3 is 12 amino acids. The V end was cut by 6 bases, the J end by 5 bases, with 14 bases between. Looked up from germline, CDR1 is GTSNPN and CDR2 is SVGIG (reference sequence). The CDR3 loop is CACFRRADEQYF. CDR3 nucleotides: TGTGCCTGTTTTCGCCGGGCGGACGAGCAGTACTTC.

The V call is TRBV5-6, the J call TRBJ2-1, with D tentatively TRBD2 (5 bases). Trimming stripped 7 bases from V and 4 bases from J, with 15 bases between. Germline values: CDR1 SGHDT, CDR2 YYEEEE. The CDR3 has 14 residues. CDR3 loop: CASHGIGRYNEQFF. The DNA for the CDR3 is TGTGCCAGCCACGGGATTGGGAGATACAATGAGCAGTTCTTC.

This clonotype was observed many times. This chain connects TRBV27 to TRBJ2-2, with unresolved D. V was clipped by 5 bases and J by 0 bases, with 13 bases between them. Germline V gives CDR1 MNHEY, CDR2 SMNVEV (reference sequence). The CDR3 loop spans 16 amino acids. CDR3 protein: CASSLVPLANTGELFF. Written as DNA, the CDR3 is TGTGCCAGCAGTCTCGTTCCCCTAGCGAACACCGGGGAGCTGTTTTTT.

This clonotype showed up just once. This chain joins TRBV7-9 and TRBJ2-1, with D possibly matching TRBD2 (5 bases). CDR3 length equals 14 residues. Trimming shortened V by 7 bases and J by 5 bases, and 15 bases separated the two germline ends. CDR1 SEHNR and CDR2 FQNEAQ come from the germline V gene (reference sequence). DNA for the CDR3: TGTGCCAGCAACTTCGCGGGCCTCGACAATGAGCAGTTCTTC. As protein: CASNFAGLDNEQFF.

J is TRBJ2-3 and V is TRBV20-1, with 8 bases lining up with TRBD2. This CDR3 has 13 amino acids. Germline CDR1 and CDR2: DFQATT and SNEGSKA (reference sequence). Trimming took 6 bases from V and 2 from J; bases not matched to a gene: 4. CDR3 coding DNA: TGCAGTGCCTTAGCGGGGCTCACAGATACGCAGTATTTT. Encoded protein: CSALAGLTDTQYF.

This clonotype was observed at least ten times. This chain links TRBV7-3 with TRBJ1-2; no firm D call. Per germline, CDR1 SGHTA and CDR2 FQGTGA. Between the trimmed V and J ends, which lost 5 bases and 1 base, there was a span of 8 bases. This CDR3 spans 13 amino acids. Here the CDR3 DNA reads TGTGCCAGCAGCGCCCAGGTTAACTATGGCTACACCTTC. The encoded protein is CASSAQVNYGYTF.

The table lists this clonotype with many counts. The V gene is TRBV11-2, the J gene TRBJ1-5; a weak D match, TRBD1 (6 bases). This CDR3 is 15 amino acids long. Trimming took 3 bases from V and 7 from J, leaving 16 bases between them. CDR1 is SGHAT and CDR2 is FQNNGV in the germline V gene. The chain's CDR3 is CASSLDQGLGQPQHF. The CDR3 DNA sequence: TGTGCCAGCAGCTTGGACCAGGGGCTAGGCCAGCCCCAGCATTTT.

The chain has TRBV7-9 and TRBJ2-1; TRBD1 aligns across 11 bases. The ends lost 5 bases at V and 7 bases at J; junction bases unmatched: 7. The germline CDR1 and CDR2 sequences are SEHNR and FQNEAQ (reference sequence). The CDR3 is 15 amino acids. CDR3 residues: CASSARGQGGNEQFF. The CDR3 bases are TGTGCCAGCAGCGCCCGGGGACAGGGGGGTAATGAGCAGTTCTTC. Combining the CDR3 with reference TRBV7-9 and TRBJ2-1 gives the whole variable domain DTGVSQNPRHKITKRGQNVTFRCDPISEHNRLYWYRQTLGQGPEFLTYFQNEAQLEKSRLLSDRFSAERPKGSFSTLEIQRTEQGDSAMYLCASSARGQGGNEQFFGPGTRLTVL.

This clonotype was picked up many times. The rearrangement links TRBV12-3 or TRBV12-4 to TRBJ1-1; maybe TRBD1 (6 bases). Deletions cut 6 bases from V and 4 bases from J, with 12 bases between. This CDR3 is built from 13 residues. The CDR3 coding sequence is TGTGCCAGCAGCTCAGGGGATAGCACTGAAGCTTTCTTT. It encodes CASSSGDSTEAFF.

This clonotype was observed many times. The chain uses TRBV10-3 and TRBJ2-2, with TRBD2 as a possible D gene (6 bases). V dropped 3 bases and J dropped 4 bases, with 15 bases sitting between them. The CDR3 is 16 residues long. CDR1 ENHRY and CDR2 SYGVKD come from the germline V gene. CDR3 sequence (DNA): TGTGCCATCAGTGATCTATCTAGCGAGCTCACCGGGGAGCTGTTTTTT. The encoded protein is CAISDLSSELTGELFF.

In this sample, this clonotype turned up a few times. The gene calls are TRBV10-3 and TRBJ1-2; 9 bases fit TRBD1. The CDR3 loop spans 14 amino acids. Trimming at V came to 6 bases and at J to 7 bases, leaving 9 bases not matched to a gene. Germline assignment: CDR1 ENHRY and CDR2 SYGVKD. CDR3 residues: CAISGTGQGLGYTF. CDR3 nucleotides: TGTGCCATCAGCGGCACCGGACAGGGGCTTGGCTACACCTTC.

This clonotype has ten or more counts. The rearrangement joins TRBV12-3 or TRBV12-4 to TRBJ1-1, with D unresolved. The germline V and J ends were trimmed by 5 bases and 7 bases, with 14 bases remaining between them. CDR3 length equals 13 residues. The CDR3 sequence: CASSIIRDSEAFF. The CDR3 coding sequence is TGTGCCAGCAGTATAATAAGGGATAGTGAAGCTTTCTTT.

The J gene is TRBJ2-1, the V gene TRBV9, with 10 bases identical to TRBD2. V dropped 1 base and J dropped 8; count of bases not matched to a gene: 6. The CDR3 consists of 15 residues. Germline V gene lookup returns CDR1 SGDLS and CDR2 YYNGEE. This CDR3 reads CASSVIAGGSDEQFF. The CDR3 bases are TGTGCCAGCAGCGTAATAGCGGGGGGTTCCGATGAGCAGTTCTTC.

This clonotype was seen repeatedly, ten times or more. The chain uses TRBV2 and TRBJ1-1, with TRBD1 matching 8 bases. The CDR3 extends over 15 amino acids. The trim removed 2 bases at V and 3 bases at J, leaving 5 bases unmatched. Germline CDR1 reads SNHLY; CDR2 reads FYNNEI. The CDR3 reads CASSEQGAEDTEAFF. The DNA of the CDR3 is TGTGCCAGCAGTGAACAGGGGGCTGAGGACACTGAAGCTTTCTTT.

This clonotype was picked up a small number of times. This sequence joins TRBV5-6 and TRBJ1-2; D is unclear. The CDR3 sequence is 13 residues long. Germline CDR1 SGHDT, CDR2 YYEEEE. Trimming removed 4 bases at V and 4 bases at J, with 11 bases between. The CDR3 spells CASSLGPSYGYTF. CDR3 DNA: TGTGCCAGCAGCCTGGGCCCTAGCTATGGCTACACCTTC. Supplemented by reference TRBV5-6 and TRBJ1-2, the full variable domain reads DAGVTQSPTHLIKTRGQQVTLRCSPKSGHDTVSWYQQALGQGPQFIFQYYEEEERQRGNFPDRFSGHQFPNYSSELNVNALLLGDSALYLCASSLGPSYGYTFGSGTRLTVV.

The chain combines TRBV2 with TRBJ1-2; 7 nucleotides line up with TRBD1. Germline-derived CDR1 and CDR2 are SNHLY and FYNNEI. The CDR3 spans 16 residues. After removal of 5 bases from V and 4 bases from J, the junction contained 13 bases not matched to a gene. CDR3: CASSYSGTAYSYGYTF. CDR3 nucleotide sequence: TGTGCCAGCAGTTATTCCGGGACAGCCTACTCCTATGGCTACACCTTC.

This clonotype was found many times. The rearrangement links TRBV12-3 or TRBV12-4 to TRBJ1-1; unclear D gene. V was cut by 6 bases and J by 1 base, with 15 bases left in between. The CDR3 is 15 residues long. The CDR3 reads CASSPIGRQNTEAFF. CDR3 in DNA: TGTGCCAGCAGCCCAATAGGCCGACAGAACACTGAAGCTTTCTTT.